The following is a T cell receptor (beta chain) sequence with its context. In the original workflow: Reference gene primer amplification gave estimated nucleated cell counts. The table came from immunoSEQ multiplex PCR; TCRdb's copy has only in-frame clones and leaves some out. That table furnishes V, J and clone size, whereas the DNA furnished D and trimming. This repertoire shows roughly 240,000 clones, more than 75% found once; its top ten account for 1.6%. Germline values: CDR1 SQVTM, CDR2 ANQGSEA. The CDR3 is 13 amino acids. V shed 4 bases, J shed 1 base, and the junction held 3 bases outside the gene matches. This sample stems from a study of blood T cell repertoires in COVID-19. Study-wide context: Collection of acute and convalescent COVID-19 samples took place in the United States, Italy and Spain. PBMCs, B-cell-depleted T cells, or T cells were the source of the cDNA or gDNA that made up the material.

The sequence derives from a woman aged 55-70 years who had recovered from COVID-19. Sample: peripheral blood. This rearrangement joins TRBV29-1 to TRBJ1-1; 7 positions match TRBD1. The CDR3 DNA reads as TGCAGCGTTGGGAGGGACAGGAACACTGAAGCTTTCTTT. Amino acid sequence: CSVGRDRNTEAFF.